The clone carrying this TCR beta chain appeared a single time. Its antigen is still unknown. These data originate in a study of vaccination and CD4 T cells after COVID-19. Treatment noted: roughly 11-day PBMC culture with coronavirus spike peptide pools or control peptides (ViraFEST assay). V was clipped by 2 bases and J by 4 bases; unmatched bases: 6. The germline V gene encodes CDR1 MNHEY and CDR2 SVGEGT. CDR3 length equals 15 residues. With the Oncomine TCR Beta short-read assay, DNA from cultured CD4+ T cells was sequenced. A single record per CDR3 protein comes from TCRdb applying MiXCR to the PCR reads. There are roughly 13,000 distinct CDR3 sequences in the sample; about 50% occur only once, and roughly 12% lies in the top ten.

The material sequenced was CD4+ T cells from blood, cultured in vitro. This TCR was recovered from a human donor who had recovered from COVID-19. V gene TRBV6-2 or TRBV6-3 combines with J gene TRBJ2-7; 9 bases line up with TRBD2. The chain's CDR3 is CASSYSAGGPYEQYF. The CDR3 DNA is TGTGCCAGCAGTTACAGCGCGGGGGGGCCTTACGAGCAGTACTTC.